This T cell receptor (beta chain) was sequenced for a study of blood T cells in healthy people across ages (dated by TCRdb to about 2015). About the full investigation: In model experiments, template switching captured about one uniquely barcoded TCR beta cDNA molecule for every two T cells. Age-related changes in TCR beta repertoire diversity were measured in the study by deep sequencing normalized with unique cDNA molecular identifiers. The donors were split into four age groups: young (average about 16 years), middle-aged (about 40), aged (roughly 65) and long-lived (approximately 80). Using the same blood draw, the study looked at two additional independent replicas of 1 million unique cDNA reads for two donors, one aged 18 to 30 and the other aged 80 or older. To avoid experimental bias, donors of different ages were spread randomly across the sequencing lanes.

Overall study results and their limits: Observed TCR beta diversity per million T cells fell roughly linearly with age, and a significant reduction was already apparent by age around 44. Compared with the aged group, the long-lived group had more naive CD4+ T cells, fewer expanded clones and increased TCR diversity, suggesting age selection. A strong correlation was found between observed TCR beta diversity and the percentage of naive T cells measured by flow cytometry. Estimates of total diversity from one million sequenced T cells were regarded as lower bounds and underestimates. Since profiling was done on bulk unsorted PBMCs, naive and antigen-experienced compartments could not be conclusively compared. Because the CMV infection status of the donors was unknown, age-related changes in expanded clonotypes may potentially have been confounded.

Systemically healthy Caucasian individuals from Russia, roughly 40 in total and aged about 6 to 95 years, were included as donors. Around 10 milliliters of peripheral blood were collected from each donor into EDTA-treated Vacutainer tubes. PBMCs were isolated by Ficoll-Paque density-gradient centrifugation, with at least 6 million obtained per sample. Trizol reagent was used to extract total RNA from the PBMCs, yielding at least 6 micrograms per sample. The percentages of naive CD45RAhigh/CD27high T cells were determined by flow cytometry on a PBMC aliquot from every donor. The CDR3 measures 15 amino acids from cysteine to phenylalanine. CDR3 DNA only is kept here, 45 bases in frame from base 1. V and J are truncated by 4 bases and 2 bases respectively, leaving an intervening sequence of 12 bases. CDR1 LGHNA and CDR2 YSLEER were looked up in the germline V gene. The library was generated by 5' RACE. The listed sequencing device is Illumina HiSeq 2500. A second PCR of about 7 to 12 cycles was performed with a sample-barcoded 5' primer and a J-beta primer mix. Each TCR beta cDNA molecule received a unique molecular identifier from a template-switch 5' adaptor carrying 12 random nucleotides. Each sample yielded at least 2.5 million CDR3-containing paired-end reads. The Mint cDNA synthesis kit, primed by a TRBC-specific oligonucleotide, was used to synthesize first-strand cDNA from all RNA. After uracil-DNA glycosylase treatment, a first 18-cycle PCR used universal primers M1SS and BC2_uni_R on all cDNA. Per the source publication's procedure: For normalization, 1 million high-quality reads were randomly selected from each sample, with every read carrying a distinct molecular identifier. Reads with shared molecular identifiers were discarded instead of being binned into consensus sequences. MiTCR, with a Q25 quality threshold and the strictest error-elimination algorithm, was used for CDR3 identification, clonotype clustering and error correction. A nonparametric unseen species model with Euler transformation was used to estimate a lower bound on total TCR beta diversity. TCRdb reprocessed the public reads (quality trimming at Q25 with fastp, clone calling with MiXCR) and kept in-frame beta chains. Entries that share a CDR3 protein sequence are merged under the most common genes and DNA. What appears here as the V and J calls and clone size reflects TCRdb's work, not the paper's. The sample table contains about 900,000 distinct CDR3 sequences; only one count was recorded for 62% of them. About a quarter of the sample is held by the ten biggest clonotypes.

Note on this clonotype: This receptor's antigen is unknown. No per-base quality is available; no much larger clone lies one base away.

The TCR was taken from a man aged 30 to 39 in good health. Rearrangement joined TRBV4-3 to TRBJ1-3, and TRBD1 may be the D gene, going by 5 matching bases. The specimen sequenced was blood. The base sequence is TGCGCCAGCAGCCCTTACACAGGAGCTGGAAACACCATATATTTT. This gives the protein CASSPYTGAGNTIYF.